One T cell receptor (beta chain) is described in this entry. Its antigen is undetermined. After constant-region reverse-primer amplification, full-length variable regions underwent semi-nested PCR with Nested Universal Primer A. TCRdb re-called the 5' RACE reads with MiXCR, one entry per CDR3 protein. The table has roughly 8,500 distinct CDR3 sequences, 45% to 70% seen once; the top ten hold about 6.4%. Study outcomes and limitations: The larger-cohort validation was restricted to a single TCR beta V-J rearrangement rather than whole repertoires.

Tregs were sorted as CD4+CD25+CD127-/low cells. Trimming took off 6 bases at V and 8 bases at J, with 19 bases between the two ends. The CDR3 extends over 14 amino acids. The receptor comes from a female donor with breast cancer. The V and J genes are TRBV12-3 or TRBV12-4 and TRBJ1-2, with D hard to call. The sequenced material came from Tregs sorted from a lymph node. CDR3: CASSSLGPNQGYTF. In DNA form, the CDR3 reads TGTGCCAGCAGCTCTCTCGGGCCCAATCAGGGCTACACCTTC.